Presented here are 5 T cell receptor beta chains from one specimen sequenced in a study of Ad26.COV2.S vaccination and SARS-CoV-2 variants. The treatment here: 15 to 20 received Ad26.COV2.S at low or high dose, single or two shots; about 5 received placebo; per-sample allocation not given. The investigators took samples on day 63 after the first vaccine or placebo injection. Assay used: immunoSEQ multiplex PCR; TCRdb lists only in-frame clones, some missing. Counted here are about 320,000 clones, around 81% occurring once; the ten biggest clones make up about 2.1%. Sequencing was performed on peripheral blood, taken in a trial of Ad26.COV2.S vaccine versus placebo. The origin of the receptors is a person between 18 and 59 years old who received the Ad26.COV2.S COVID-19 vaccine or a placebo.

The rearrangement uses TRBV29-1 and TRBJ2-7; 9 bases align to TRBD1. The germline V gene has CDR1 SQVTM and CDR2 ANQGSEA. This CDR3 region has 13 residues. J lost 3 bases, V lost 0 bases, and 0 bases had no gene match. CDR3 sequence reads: CSVEEGQGYEQYF. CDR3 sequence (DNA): TGCAGCGTTGAAGAGGGACAGGGCTACGAGCAGTACTTC.

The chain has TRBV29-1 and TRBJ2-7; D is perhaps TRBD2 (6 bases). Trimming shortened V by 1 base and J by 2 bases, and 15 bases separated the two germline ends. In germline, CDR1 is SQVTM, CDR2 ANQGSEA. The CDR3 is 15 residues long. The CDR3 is CSVEVEGSTPYEQYF. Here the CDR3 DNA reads TGCAGCGTTGAAGTGGAGGGGAGTACACCCTACGAGCAGTACTTC.

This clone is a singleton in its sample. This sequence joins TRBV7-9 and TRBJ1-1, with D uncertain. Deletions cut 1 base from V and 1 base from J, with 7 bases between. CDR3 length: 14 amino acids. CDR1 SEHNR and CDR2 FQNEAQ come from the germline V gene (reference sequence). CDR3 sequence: CASSLGRTNTEAFF. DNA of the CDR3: TGTGCCAGCAGCTTAGGGAGAACGAACACTGAAGCTTTCTTT. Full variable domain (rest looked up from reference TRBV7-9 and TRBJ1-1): DTGVSQNPRHKITKRGQNVTFRCDPISEHNRLYWYRQTLGQGPEFLTYFQNEAQLEKSRLLSDRFSAERPKGSFSTLEIQRTEQGDSAMYLCASSLGRTNTEAFFGQGTRLTVV.

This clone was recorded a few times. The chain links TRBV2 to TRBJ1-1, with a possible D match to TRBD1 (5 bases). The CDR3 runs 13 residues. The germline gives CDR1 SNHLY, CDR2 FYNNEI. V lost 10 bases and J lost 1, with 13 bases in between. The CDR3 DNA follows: TGTGCCACCCAAGCAGACAGGAACACTGAAGCTTTCTTT. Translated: CATQADRNTEAFF.

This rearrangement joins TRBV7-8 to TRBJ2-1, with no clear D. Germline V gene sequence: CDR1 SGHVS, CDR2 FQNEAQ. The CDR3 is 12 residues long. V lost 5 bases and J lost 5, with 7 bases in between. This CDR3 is CASSRPNNEQFF. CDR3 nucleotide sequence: TGTGCCAGCAGCCGACCCAACAATGAGCAGTTCTTC.